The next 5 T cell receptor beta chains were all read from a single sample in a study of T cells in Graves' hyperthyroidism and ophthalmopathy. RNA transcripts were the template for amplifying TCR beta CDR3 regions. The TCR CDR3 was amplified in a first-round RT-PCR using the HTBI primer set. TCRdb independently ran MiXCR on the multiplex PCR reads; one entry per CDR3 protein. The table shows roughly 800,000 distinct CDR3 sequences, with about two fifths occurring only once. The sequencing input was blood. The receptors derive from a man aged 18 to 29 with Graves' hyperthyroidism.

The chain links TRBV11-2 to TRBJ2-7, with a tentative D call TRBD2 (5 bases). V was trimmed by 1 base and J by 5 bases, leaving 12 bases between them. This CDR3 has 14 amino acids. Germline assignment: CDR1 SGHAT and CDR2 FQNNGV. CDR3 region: CASSLARRNDEQYF. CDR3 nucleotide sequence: TGTGCCAGCAGCTTAGCCCGGAGGAACGACGAGCAGTACTTC.

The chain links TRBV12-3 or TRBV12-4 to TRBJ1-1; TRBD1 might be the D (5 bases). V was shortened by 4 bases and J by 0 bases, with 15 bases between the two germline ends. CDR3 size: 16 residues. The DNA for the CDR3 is TGTGCCAGCAGTTCCCTTGCAGGGTCTATGAACACTGAAGCTTTCTTT. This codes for CASSSLAGSMNTEAFF.

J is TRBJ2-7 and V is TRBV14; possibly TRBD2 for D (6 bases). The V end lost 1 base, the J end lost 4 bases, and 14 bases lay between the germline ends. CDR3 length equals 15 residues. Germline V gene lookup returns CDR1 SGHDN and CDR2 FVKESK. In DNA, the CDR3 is TGTGCCAGCAGCCAAGGGTATAGCGGAAGTTACGAGCAGTACTTC. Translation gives CASSQGYSGSYEQYF.

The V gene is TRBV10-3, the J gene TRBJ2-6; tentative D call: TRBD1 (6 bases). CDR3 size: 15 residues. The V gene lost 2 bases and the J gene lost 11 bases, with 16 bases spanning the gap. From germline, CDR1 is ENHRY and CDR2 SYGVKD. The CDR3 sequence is CAISEPQQGTYVLTF. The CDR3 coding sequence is TGTGCCATCAGTGAGCCACAACAGGGTACCTACGTCCTGACTTTC.

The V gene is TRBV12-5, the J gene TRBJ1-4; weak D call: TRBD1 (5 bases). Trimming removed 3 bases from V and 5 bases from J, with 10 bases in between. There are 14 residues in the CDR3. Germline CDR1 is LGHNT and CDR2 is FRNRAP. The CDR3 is CASGFGGSNEKLFF. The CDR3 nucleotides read TGTGCTAGTGGTTTTGGGGGTTCAAATGAAAAACTGTTTTTT. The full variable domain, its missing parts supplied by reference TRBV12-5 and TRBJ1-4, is DARVTQTPRHKVTEMGQEVTMRCQPILGHNTVFWYRQTMMQGLELLAYFRNRAPLDDSGMPKDRFSAEMPDATLATLKIQPSEPRDSAVYFCASGFGGSNEKLFFGSGTQLSVL.